The clone carrying this T cell receptor (beta chain) is a singleton in its sample. For TCRbeta, the library was prepared with unique molecular identifiers. TCRdb processed the PCR reads anew with MiXCR; each CDR3 protein has one entry. Altogether about 410,000 distinct CDR3 sequences are present, 20% being singletons, with the ten largest covering 3.5% to 4%. These data come from a study of T-cell reconstitution after alpha-beta-depleted transplantation in children. V lost 0 bases and J 0 bases, leaving 10 bases between the germline ends. Germline CDR1 and CDR2: SGDLS and YYNGEE. This CDR3 region has 16 residues.

This clonotype was sampled from a human donor who donated a stem cell graft to a child with acute myeloid leukemia. The chain recombines TRBV9 with TRBJ1-3; weak D call: TRBD1 (6 bases). Material: PBMCs from the stem cell graft donor, obtained from the stem cell graft. The CDR3 reads CASSVAPDSSGNTIYF. DNA of the CDR3: TGTGCCAGCAGCGTAGCCCCGGACAGCTCTGGAAACACCATATATTTT.